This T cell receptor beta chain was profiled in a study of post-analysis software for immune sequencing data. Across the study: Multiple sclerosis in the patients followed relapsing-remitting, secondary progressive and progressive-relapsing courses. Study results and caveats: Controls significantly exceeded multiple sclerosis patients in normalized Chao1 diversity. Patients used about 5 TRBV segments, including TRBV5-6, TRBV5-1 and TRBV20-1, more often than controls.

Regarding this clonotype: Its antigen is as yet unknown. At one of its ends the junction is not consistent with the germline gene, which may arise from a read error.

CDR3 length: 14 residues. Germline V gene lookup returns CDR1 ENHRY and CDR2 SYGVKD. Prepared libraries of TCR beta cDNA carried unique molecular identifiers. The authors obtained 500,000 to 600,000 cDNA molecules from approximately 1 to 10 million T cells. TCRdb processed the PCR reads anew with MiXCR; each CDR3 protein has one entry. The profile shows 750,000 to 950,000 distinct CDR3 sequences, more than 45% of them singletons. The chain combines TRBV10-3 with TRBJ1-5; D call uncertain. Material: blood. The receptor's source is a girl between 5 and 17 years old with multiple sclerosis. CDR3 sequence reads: CAISDLGSNQPQHF. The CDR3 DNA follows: TGTGCCATTAGTGATTTAGGTTCTAATCAGCCCCAGCATTTT.